The present entry profiles one T cell receptor beta chain with its context. The antigen it binds to is not known. This likely reflects a read error, since a far larger clone is one base away. Different DNA sequences within this sample yield the same CDR3. CD4+ and CD8+ cells were isolated by positive magnetic bead selection on an AutoMACS, and purity was checked by flow cytometry. Clonal expansions were first screened by flow cytometry with a TCR V beta antibody panel, then characterized by TCRB deep sequencing of sorted CD8+ fractions. Isolation of peripheral blood mononuclear cells was done through Ficoll-Paque PLUS density gradient separation. DNA was extracted from CD4-enriched, CD8-enriched or PBMC samples with Nucleospin Tissue or Tissue XS kits and quantified with a Qubit 2.0 fluorometer. The sample originates from a study of somatic mutations in cytotoxic T cells in rheumatoid arthritis (dated by TCRdb to between 2016 and 2019). For the study in its entirety: Patient peripheral blood (just over 29 ml EDTA) was drawn right after diagnosis and before any treatment started. Sorted V beta1+ cells also underwent TCRB sequencing, and some V beta antibody-stained T-cell populations were flow-sorted at nearly 100% purity on a FACSAria II or Sony SH800. In newly diagnosed rheumatoid arthritis without treatment, the study examined if expanded CD8+ T-cell clones harbor somatic mutations, relying on TCRB deep sequencing to characterize clonality. For 60 or so rheumatoid arthritis patients and 20 healthy controls, TCRB deep sequencing was carried out. Median age was essentially the same in the patient group and the control group. Points the paper makes about the study in general: CD8+ T-cell clonality in rheumatoid arthritis patients was not significantly different from that in age-matched healthy controls. No adjustment for multiple comparisons was made for the slight TRBV07 underrepresentation in patients. In patients, CD8+ clonality rose with age (Spearman r ~ 0.49), which was not the case in healthy controls. It was unknown which antigens the expanded CD8+ clones targeted, and their absence from virus-specific databases did not exclude viral specificity. The largest CD8+ clone made up more than 20% of CD8+ cells in about an eighth of the 65 patients, and blood and synovial fluid shared several identical CD8+ TCRB sequences.

CDR1 SGHRS and CDR2 YFSETQ are derived from the germline V gene. Including cysteine and phenylalanine, the CDR3 has 16 amino acids. CDR3 DNA is the only sequence kept; it has 48 bases, read in frame from the first base. Sequencing of TCRB CDR3 was done on genomic DNA with the immunoSEQ assay. As for the authors' bioinformatics: Patient CD8+ clones larger than 1% were compared against published virus-specific TCRB sequences, and only a few matched. Nothing other than productive TCRB rearrangements was included in the analyses. Clonality was expressed as a Shannon entropy-based productive clonality index, with each clone defined by a unique TCRB CDR3 sequence. The template counts of each clone relative to the total templates per sample were used to calculate repertoire overlap between two samples. Flow cytometry-measured V-gene usage correlated with V-gene usage from TCRB sequencing, with a Spearman r of 0.61. Here the immuneACCESS table is served through TCRdb, limited to in-frame sequences with V and J called. Missing clones are a known gap in these copies; in checked studies unresolved V genes cover under half, and the rest lacks a known reason. V, J and clone size derive from that table, while D and trimming were established from the DNA sequence. The sample data list about 4,700 clones, and over 70% of these were observed just once. Roughly 35% of the sample is held by the ten biggest clonotypes.

Sequences were obtained from CD8+ T cells sorted from blood. Recombination linked TRBV5-1 to TRBJ1-3; D gene: possibly TRBD1, on 6 matching bases. This receptor was identified in a man between 70 and 80 years old with rheumatoid arthritis. For the CDR3, the sequence is CASSSDSQSSGNTIYF. The DNA sequence follows: TGCGCCAGCAGCTCGGACAGCCAGAGCTCTGGTAACACCATATATTTT. The CDR3 plus the reference TRBV5-1 and TRBJ1-3 genes for the other parts give the full variable domain: KAGVTQTPRYLIKTRGQQVTLSCSPISGHRSVSWYQQTPGQGLQFLFEYFSETQRNKGNFPGRFSGRQFSNSRSEMNVSTLELGDSALYLCASSSDSQSSGNTIYFGEGSWLTVV.